These T cell receptor beta chains were read from a single sample in a study of cytomegalovirus exposure and HLA in healthy donors. The data were produced by immunoSEQ multiplex PCR, yet TCRdb's version contains in-frame clones alone and is incomplete. The sample lists 190,000 or so clones, about 80% occurring once. The sample comprised PBMCs. All receptors derive from a boy between 10 and 17 years old in good health and CMV-seronegative. The CDR3 runs from the conserved cysteine through the conserved F or W. A D gene is named only where the DNA matches it firmly. The size of a clone is reported for some rows only, either as once, few or many, or as a class for expanded clones.

CDR3 DNA | CDR3 protein | D gene | J gene | V gene | clone size
TGTGCCAGCAGCCAAGAAAGGACTAACAGCCAAGAGACCCAGTACTTC | CASSQERTNSQETQYF | - | TRBJ2-5 | TRBV4-2 | -
TGTGCCAGTAGTATCACCGGGATACCCCCCGAAAAACTGTTTTTT | CASSITGIPPEKLFF | - | TRBJ1-4 | TRBV19 | -
TGTGCCAGCAGCCCCTCCGGGACAGGTTCCTATGGCTACACCTTC | CASSPSGTGSYGYTF | TRBD1 | TRBJ1-2 | TRBV6-5 | -
TGTGCCAGCAGCTGGACTATGAACACTGAAGCTTTCTTT | CASSWTMNTEAFF | - | TRBJ1-1 | TRBV7-2 | -
TGTGCCAGTAGTCCGCGCGGCGGAGGGGGCCTCTACGAGCAGTACTTC | CASSPRGGGGLYEQYF | - | TRBJ2-7 | TRBV19 | -
TGTGCCAGTAGCAAAAATGGGGACTACTACGAGCAGTACTTC | CASSKNGDYYEQYF | TRBD2 | TRBJ2-7 | TRBV19 | -
TGTGCCAGCTCACCGACCGGGACAGGAGGAAACACCATATATTTT | CASSPTGTGGNTIYF | TRBD1 | TRBJ1-3 | TRBV18 | -
TGTGCCACCAGCAGAGGGAGGACAGGGAGCAATCAGCCCCAGCATTTT | CATSRGRTGSNQPQHF | TRBD1 | TRBJ1-5 | TRBV15 | -
TGTGCCAGCAGTCCCCTCGGTCAAGAGACCCAGTACTTC | CASSPLGQETQYF | - | TRBJ2-5 | TRBV27 | few
TGTGCCAGTAGTATAGTTCGGGACAGGGCTTCACCCCTCCACTTT | CASSIVRDRASPLHF | TRBD1 | TRBJ1-6 | TRBV19 | -
TGTGCCAGCAGCGTAGACAGGACTACCAACTCCTACAATGAGCAGTTCTTC | CASSVDRTTNSYNEQFF | - | TRBJ2-1 | TRBV9 | -
TGTGCCAGCAGCTTATCGGATACGCAGTATTTT | CASSLSDTQYF | - | TRBJ2-3 | TRBV13 | -
TGCGCCAGCAGCGTACAGTTACAGAACACTGAAGCTTTCTTT | CASSVQLQNTEAFF | - | TRBJ1-1 | TRBV5-1 | -
TGTGCCAGCAGCTTAGCGTCAGGGGGAGGCGATGGCTACACCTTC | CASSLASGGGDGYTF | TRBD1 | TRBJ1-2 | TRBV13 | -
TGTGCCAGCAGGTCCGCAGGAAGTCAAACAGATACGCAGTATTTT | CASRSAGSQTDTQYF | - | TRBJ2-3 | TRBV7-3 | -
TGTGCCAGCAGCCCGGTGACAGGTCGAGGCTACACCTTC | CASSPVTGRGYTF | - | TRBJ1-2 | TRBV9 | -
TGTGCCAGCAGGGGGAGTGACGGTGGCGAGCAGTACTTC | CASRGSDGGEQYF | - | TRBJ2-7 | TRBV5-4 | few
TGTGCCACCAGCTTAAGGACAGAGAACACCGGGGAGCTGTTTTTT | CATSLRTENTGELFF | - | TRBJ2-2 | TRBV15 | -
TGTGCCAGCAGCGTGAACATCGGATCCCCCTCGGGTGGCTACACCTTC | CASSVNIGSPSGGYTF | - | TRBJ1-2 | TRBV9 | -
TGTGCTAGTGGTTTGACTAGCGGGAGGCCGAGGGAGACCCAGTACTTC | CASGLTSGRPRETQYF | TRBD2 | TRBJ2-5 | TRBV12-5 | -
TGTGCCAGCAGCTTTGGACAGATCACTGAAGCTTTCTTT | CASSFGQITEAFF | - | TRBJ1-1 | TRBV5-6 | -
TGCGCCAGCAGCCCGATACAGCTCCCGCAATATGGCTACACCTTC | CASSPIQLPQYGYTF | - | TRBJ1-2 | TRBV4-1 | few
TGTGCCAGCAGTCCTTCCTTCTACAATGAGCAGTTCTTC | CASSPSFYNEQFF | - | TRBJ2-1 | TRBV6-1 | -